The sequence of this T cell receptor beta chain was determined in a study of T cell repertoires in cytomegalovirus infection. Background on the study: Matching HLA type, along with CMV infection, was indicated by public TCR beta signatures. Regarding the study as a whole: What dominated the ex vivo response were HLA-C-restricted CMV-specific TCR beta clonotypes. Frequencies of public TCR beta families were cumulated, and this identified carriers of CMV plus the relevant HLA.

Germline CDR1 and CDR2: PRHDT and FYEKMQ (reference sequence). The V end was cut by 5 bases, the J end by 1 base, with 18 bases between. This CDR3 is 18 amino acids long. Via MiXCR, TCRdb re-called the reads, giving one row per CDR3 protein. This table holds 110,000 or so distinct CDR3 sequences, under 35% found once. Only a few counts were recorded for this clonotype. The antigen is unknown. The TCR originated in a human donor in good health (CMV status not recorded). Some clones in this sample may be carry-over from other donors' samples. This chain uses TRBV13 with TRBJ2-6, with D maybe TRBD2 (6 bases). Sample: CD8+ T cells from cultured PBMCs, taken from culture after CMV antigen stimulation. In nucleotides, the CDR3 is TGTGCCAGCAGCCCCCGGGACTCTATCGTTTCTGGGGCCAACGTCCTGACTTTC. Translating gives CASSPRDSIVSGANVLTF.